This T cell receptor (beta chain) was captured in a study of response to subunit inactivated influenza vaccine. The table lists this clonotype with a few counts. TCRdb independently ran MiXCR on the RT-PCR reads; one entry per CDR3 protein. The sample has around 160,000 distinct CDR3 sequences, about a tenth seen once. Germline CDR1 is MNHEY and CDR2 is SMNVEV (reference sequence). V shed 6 bases and J 5 bases; nucleotides not matched to a gene: 11. The CDR3 has 16 residues. The chain combines TRBV27 with TRBJ2-1; 9 bases are a match to TRBD2. The starting material was non-naive T cells sorted from PBMCs, obtained more than 35 days after vaccination. This receptor was obtained from a man aged 50-60 years who received an inactivated influenza vaccine. DNA of the CDR3: TGTGCCAGCAGATCAGGGACTAGCATACCCAACAATGAGCAGTTCTTC. Its protein product is CASRSGTSIPNNEQFF.